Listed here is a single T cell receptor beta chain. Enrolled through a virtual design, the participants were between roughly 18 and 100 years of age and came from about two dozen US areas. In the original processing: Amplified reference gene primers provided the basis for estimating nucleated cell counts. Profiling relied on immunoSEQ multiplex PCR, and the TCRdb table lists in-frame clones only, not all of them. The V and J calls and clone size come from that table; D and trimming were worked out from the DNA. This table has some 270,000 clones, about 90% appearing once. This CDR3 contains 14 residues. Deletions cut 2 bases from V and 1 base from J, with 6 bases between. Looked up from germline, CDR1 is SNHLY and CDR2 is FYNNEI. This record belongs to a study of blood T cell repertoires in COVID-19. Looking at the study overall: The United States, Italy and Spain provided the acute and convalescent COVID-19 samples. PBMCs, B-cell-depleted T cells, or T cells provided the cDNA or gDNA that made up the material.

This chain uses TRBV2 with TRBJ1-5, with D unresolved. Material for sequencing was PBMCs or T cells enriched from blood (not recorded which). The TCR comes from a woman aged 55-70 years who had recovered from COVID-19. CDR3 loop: CASSEFSSNQPQHF. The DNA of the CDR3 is TGTGCCAGCAGTGAATTTAGCAGCAATCAGCCCCAGCATTTT.